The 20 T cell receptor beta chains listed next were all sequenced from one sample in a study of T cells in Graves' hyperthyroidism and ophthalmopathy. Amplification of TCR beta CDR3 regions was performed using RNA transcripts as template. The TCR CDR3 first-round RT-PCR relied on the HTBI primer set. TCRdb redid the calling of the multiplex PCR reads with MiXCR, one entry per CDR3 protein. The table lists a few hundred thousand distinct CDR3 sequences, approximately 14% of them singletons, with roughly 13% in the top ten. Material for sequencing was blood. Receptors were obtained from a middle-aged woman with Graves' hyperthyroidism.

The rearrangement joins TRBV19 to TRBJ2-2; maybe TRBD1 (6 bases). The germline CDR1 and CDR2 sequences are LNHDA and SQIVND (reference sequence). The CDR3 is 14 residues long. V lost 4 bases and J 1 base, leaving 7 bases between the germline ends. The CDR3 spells CASSTQGNTGELFF. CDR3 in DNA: TGTGCCAGTAGTACACAGGGGAACACCGGGGAGCTGTTTTTT. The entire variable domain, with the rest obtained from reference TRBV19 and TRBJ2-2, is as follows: DGGITQSPKYLFRKEGQNVTLSCEQNLNHDAMYWYRQDPGQGLRLIYYSQIVNDFQKGDIAEGYSVSREKKESFPLTVTSAQKNPTAFYLCASSTQGNTGELFFGEGSRLTVL.

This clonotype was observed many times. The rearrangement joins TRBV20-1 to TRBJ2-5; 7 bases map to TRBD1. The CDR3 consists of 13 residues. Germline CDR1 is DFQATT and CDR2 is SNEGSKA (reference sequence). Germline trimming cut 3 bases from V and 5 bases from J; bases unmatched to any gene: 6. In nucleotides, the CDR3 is TGCAGTGCTAGTAGACAGGGCCGTGAGACCCAGTACTTC. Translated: CSASRQGRETQYF.

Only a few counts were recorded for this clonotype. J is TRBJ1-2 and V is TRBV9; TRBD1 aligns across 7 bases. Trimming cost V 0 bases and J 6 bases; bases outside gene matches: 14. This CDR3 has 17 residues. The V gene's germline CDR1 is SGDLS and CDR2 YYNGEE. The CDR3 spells CASSVDSGTDSLHGYTF. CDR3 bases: TGTGCCAGCAGCGTAGACTCCGGGACAGACTCCCTCCATGGCTACACCTTC.

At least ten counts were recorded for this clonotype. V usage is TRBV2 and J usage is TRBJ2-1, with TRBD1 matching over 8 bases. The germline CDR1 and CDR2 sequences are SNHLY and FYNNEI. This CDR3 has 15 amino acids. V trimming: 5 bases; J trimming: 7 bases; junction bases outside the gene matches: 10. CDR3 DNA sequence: TGTGCCAGCAGTTCGGCAGGGGGCTTAGGGAATGAGCAGTTCTTC. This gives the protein CASSSAGGLGNEQFF.

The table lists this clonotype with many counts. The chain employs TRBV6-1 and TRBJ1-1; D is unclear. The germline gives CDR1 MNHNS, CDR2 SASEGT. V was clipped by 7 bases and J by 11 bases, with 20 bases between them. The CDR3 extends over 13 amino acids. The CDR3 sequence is CASTDPAILTAFF. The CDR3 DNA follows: TGTGCCAGCACTGACCCGGCGATCCTAACGGCTTTCTTT.

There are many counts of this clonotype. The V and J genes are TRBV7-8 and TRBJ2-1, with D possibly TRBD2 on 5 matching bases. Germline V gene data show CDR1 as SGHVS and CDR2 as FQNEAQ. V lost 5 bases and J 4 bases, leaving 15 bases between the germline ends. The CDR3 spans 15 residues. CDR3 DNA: TGTGCCAGCAGCGCCCGCCCGGGAAAATACAATGAGCAGTTCTTC. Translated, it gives CASSARPGKYNEQFF.

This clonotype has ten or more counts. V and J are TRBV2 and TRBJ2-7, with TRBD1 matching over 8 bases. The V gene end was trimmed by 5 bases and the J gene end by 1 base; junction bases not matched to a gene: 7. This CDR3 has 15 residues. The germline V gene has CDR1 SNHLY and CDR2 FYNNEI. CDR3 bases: TGTGCCAGCAGTCCAACAGGGGGTTGGTCCTACGAGCAGTACTTC. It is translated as CASSPTGGWSYEQYF.

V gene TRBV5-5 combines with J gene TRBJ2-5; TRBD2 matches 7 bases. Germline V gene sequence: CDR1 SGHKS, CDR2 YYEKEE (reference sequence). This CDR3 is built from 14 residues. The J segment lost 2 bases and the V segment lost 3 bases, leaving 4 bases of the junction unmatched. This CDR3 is CASSWAGGQETQYF. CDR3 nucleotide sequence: TGTGCCAGCAGCTGGGCCGGGGGGCAAGAGACCCAGTACTTC.

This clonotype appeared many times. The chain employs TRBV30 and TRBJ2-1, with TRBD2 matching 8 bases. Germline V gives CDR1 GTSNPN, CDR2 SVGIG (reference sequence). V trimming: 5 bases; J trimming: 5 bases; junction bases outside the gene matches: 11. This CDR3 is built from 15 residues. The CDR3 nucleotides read TGTGCCTGGGTCGGACTAGCTGGAACGAACAATGAGCAGTTCTTC. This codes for CAWVGLAGTNNEQFF.

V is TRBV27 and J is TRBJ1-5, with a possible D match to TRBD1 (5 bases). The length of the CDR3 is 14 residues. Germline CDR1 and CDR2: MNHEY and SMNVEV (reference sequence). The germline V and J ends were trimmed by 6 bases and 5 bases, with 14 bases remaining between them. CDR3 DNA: TGTGCCAGCAGCCTTTTTGGGGGGGATCAGCCCCAGCATTTT. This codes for CASSLFGGDQPQHF.

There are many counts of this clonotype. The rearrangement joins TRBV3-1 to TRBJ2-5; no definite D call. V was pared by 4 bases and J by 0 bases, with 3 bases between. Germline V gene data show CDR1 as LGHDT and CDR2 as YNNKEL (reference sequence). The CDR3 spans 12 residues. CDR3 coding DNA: TGTGCCAGCAGCCGGTACCAAGAGACCCAGTACTTC. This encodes CASSRYQETQYF.

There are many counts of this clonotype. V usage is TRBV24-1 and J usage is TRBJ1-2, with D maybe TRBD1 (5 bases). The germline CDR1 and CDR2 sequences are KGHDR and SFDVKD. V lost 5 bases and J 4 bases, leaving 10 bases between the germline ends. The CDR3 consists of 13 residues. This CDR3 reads CATSAGGGYGYTF. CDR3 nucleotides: TGTGCCACCAGTGCTGGGGGTGGCTATGGCTACACCTTC.

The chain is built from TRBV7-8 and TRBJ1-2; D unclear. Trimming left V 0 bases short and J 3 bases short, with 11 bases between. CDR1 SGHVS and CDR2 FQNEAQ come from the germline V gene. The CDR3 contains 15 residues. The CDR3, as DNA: TGTGCCAGCAGCTTAGCGCGTCTGAAGGACTATGGCTACACCTTC. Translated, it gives CASSLARLKDYGYTF.

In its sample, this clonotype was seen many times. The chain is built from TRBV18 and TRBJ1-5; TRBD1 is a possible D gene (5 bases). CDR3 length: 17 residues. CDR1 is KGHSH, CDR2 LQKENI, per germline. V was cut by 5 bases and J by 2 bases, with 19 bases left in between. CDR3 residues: CASSTGAGGFGNQPQHF. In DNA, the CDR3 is TGTGCCAGCTCAACCGGGGCAGGCGGGTTCGGCAATCAGCCCCAGCATTTT.

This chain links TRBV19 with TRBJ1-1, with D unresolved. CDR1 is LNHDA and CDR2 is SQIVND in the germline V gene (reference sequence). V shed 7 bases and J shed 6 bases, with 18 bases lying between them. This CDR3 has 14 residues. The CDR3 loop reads CASKGRGIIPEAFF. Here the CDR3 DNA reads TGTGCCAGTAAAGGTCGGGGAATTATCCCTGAAGCTTTCTTT. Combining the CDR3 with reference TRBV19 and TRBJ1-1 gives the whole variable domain DGGITQSPKYLFRKEGQNVTLSCEQNLNHDAMYWYRQDPGQGLRLIYYSQIVNDFQKGDIAEGYSVSREKKESFPLTVTSAQKNPTAFYLCASKGRGIIPEAFFGQGTRLTVV.

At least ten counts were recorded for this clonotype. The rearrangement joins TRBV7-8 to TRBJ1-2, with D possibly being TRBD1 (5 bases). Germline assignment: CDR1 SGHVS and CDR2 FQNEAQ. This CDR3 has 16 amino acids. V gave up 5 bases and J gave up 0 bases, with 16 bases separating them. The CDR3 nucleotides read TGTGCCAGCAGCGAGGAGGGTCGGGGGGCTAACTATGGCTACACCTTC. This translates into CASSEEGRGANYGYTF.

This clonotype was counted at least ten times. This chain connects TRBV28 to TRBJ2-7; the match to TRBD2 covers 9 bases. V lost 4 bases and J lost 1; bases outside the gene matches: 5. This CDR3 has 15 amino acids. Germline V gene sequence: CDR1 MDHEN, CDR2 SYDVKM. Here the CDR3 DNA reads TGTGCCAGCAGTTCCGGACTAGCGAGGTCCTACGAGCAGTACTTC. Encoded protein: CASSSGLARSYEQYF.

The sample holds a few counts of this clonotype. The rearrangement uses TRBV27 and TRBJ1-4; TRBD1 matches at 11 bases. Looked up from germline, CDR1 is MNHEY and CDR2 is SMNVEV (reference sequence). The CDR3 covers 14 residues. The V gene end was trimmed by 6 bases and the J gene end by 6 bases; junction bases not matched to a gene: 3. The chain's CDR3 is CASSQDRGHEKLFF. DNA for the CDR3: TGTGCCAGCAGCCAGGACAGGGGGCATGAAAAACTGTTTTTT.

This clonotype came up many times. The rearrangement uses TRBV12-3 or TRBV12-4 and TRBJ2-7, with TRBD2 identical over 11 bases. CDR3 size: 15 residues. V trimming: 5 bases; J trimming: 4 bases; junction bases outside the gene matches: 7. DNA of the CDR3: TGTGCCAGCAGTCCCCCGGGACTAGCGGTATACGAGCAGTACTTC. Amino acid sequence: CASSPPGLAVYEQYF.

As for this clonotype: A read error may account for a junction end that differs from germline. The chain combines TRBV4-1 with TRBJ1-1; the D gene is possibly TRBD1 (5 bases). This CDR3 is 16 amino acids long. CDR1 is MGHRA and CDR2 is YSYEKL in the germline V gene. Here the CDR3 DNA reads TGCGCCGGCAGCCAAGTCTCTAGGGGTAGGAACACTGAAGCTTTCTTT. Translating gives CAGSQVSRGRNTEAFF.